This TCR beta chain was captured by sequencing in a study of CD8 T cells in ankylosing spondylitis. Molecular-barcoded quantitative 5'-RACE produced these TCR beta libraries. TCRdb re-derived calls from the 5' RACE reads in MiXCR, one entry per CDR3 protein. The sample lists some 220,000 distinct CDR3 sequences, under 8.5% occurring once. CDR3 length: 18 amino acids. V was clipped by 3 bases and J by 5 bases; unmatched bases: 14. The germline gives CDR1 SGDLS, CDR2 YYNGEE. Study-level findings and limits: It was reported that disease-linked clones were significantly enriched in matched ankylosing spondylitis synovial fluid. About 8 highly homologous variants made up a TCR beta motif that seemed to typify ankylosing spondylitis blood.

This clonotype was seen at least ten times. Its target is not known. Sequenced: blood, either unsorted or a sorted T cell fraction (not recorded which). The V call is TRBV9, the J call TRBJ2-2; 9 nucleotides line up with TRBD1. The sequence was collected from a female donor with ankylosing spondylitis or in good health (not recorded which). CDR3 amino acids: CASSDQPYRGHRTGELFF. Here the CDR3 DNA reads TGTGCCAGCAGCGACCAACCCTACAGGGGGCATCGGACCGGGGAGCTGTTTTTT.